A single sample gave rise to the 11 T cell receptor beta chains below, sequenced in a study of blood T cell repertoires in COVID-19. The repertoire was sequenced with immunoSEQ multiplex PCR; TCRdb's copy has only in-frame clones and lacks some. Of around 150,000 clones detected, approximately 86% appear once; the ten largest clones hold 6.2%. Sequencing input: PBMCs or T cells enriched from blood (not recorded which). The source is a woman in her thirties or forties who had recovered from COVID-19.

The gene calls are TRBV6-5 and TRBJ2-1; 10 nucleotides align to TRBD2. This CDR3 region has 14 residues. Looked up from germline, CDR1 is MNHEY and CDR2 is SVGAGI. V dropped 9 bases and J dropped 4; count of bases not matched to a gene: 6. This chain's CDR3 is CASLAGGPYNEQFF. CDR3 DNA sequence: TGTGCCAGTTTAGCGGGAGGACCTTACAATGAGCAGTTCTTC.

V is TRBV5-6 and J is TRBJ2-1, with D tentatively TRBD2 (5 bases). The V and J ends lost 0 bases and 5 bases respectively, with 9 bases between them. The CDR3 loop spans 14 amino acids. Per germline, CDR1 SGHDT and CDR2 YYEEEE. The CDR3 DNA reads as TGTGCCAGCAGCTTGGGGTTCGGGGACAATGAGCAGTTCTTC. This codes for CASSLGFGDNEQFF.

The genes are TRBV5-8 and TRBJ2-2; a possible D gene is TRBD2 (5 bases). CDR1 SGHTS and CDR2 YDEGEE come from the germline V gene. This CDR3 spans 11 amino acids. V gave up 10 bases and J gave up 6 bases, with 10 bases separating them. Here the CDR3 DNA reads TGTGCCGAGGGAAGGGCCGGGGAGCTGTTTTTT. Encoded protein: CAEGRAGELFF.

The chain carries TRBV9 and TRBJ2-5, with D maybe TRBD1 (5 bases). The V and J ends lost 0 bases and 5 bases respectively, with 8 bases between them. The CDR3 has 13 amino acids. Germline loops: CDR1 SGDLS, CDR2 YYNGEE. This chain's CDR3 is CASSVEGVETQYF. The CDR3 DNA follows: TGTGCCAGCAGCGTAGAAGGGGTGGAGACCCAGTACTTC.

This clone came up once. The chain uses TRBV10-3 and TRBJ2-2, with TRBD2 matching 8 bases. This CDR3 has 15 residues. V gave up 4 bases and J gave up 3 bases; unmatched junction bases: 4. The V gene's germline CDR1 is ENHRY and CDR2 SYGVKD. This chain's CDR3 is CAISASGGDTGELFF. DNA for the CDR3: TGTGCCATCAGTGCCTCGGGAGGGGACACCGGGGAGCTGTTTTTT.

The chain has TRBV12-3 or TRBV12-4 and TRBJ1-1; D uncertain. The CDR3 consists of 13 residues. V was pared by 5 bases and J by 0 bases, with 7 bases between. The CDR3 DNA is TGTGCCAGCAGTGGAGGGATGAACACTGAAGCTTTCTTT. Translation: CASSGGMNTEAFF.

The rearrangement uses TRBV7-9 and TRBJ2-7; 8 bases map to TRBD1. The CDR3 is 17 amino acids. V gave up 1 base and J gave up 4 bases; unmatched junction bases: 12. Germline CDR1 and CDR2: SEHNR and FQNEAQ (reference sequence). CDR3 in amino acids: CASSLVNIGTGDYEQYF. The CDR3 DNA reads TGTGCCAGCAGCTTAGTCAATATAGGGACAGGAGATTACGAGCAGTACTTC.

The chain joins TRBV5-1 to TRBJ2-7; a weak D match, TRBD2 (5 bases). CDR3 length equals 13 residues. With 4 bases removed from V and 7 bases from J, the gap between germline ends came to 15 bases. Germline V lookup: CDR1 SGHRS, CDR2 YFSETQ. CDR3 loop: CASSLSTPGEQYF. In nucleotides, the CDR3 is TGCGCCAGCAGCCTGAGTACACCGGGGGAGCAGTACTTC. Supplemented by reference TRBV5-1 and TRBJ2-7, the full variable domain reads KAGVTQTPRYLIKTRGQQVTLSCSPISGHRSVSWYQQTPGQGLQFLFEYFSETQRNKGNFPGRFSGRQFSNSRSEMNVSTLELGDSALYLCASSLSTPGEQYFGPGTRLTVT.

The CDR3 nucleotides are TGTGCCAGCACAACGGGGGGGTATGGCTACACCTTC. It codes for CASTTGGYGYTF. The V and J genes are TRBV6-5 and TRBJ1-2, with a tentative D call TRBD1 (5 bases). Trimming took 7 bases from V and 5 from J, leaving 11 bases between them. The length of the CDR3 is 12 residues. Germline values: CDR1 MNHEY, CDR2 SVGAGI.

About this clone: Mismatch with germline at one junction end may stem from a read error. V gene TRBV7-3 combines with J gene TRBJ2-2; D may be TRBD1 (5 bases). From germline, CDR1 is SGHTA and CDR2 FQGTGA. The CDR3 contains 17 residues. The CDR3 bases are TGTGCCAGCAGCATAACCCCGACAGTCGCGAACACCGGGGAGCTGTTTTTT. It yields the protein CASSITPTVANTGELFF.

The V call is TRBV6-2 or TRBV6-3, the J call TRBJ1-6, with D unresolved. Trimming took 3 bases from V and 13 from J, leaving 10 bases between them. Germline V gene sequence: CDR1 MNHEY, CDR2 SVGEGT. CDR3 length: 12 amino acids. The CDR3 region has the DNA TGTGCCAGCAGTTATGCCACCAGGCCCCTCCACTTT. This translates into CASSYATRPLHF.